Listed below are T cell receptor beta chains from one sample, sequenced in a study of graft-versus-host responses after intestinal transplantation. For these receptors, no antigen is known. The method was immunoSEQ multiplex PCR; TCRdb's version includes in-frame clones alone and lacks a portion of them. The repertoire consists of roughly 89,000 clones, with about 94% occurring once and the leading ten covering 0.15% to 0.2%. This sample comprised unstimulated CD4+ T cells sorted from spleen or lymph node cells, obtained before intestinal transplant. These receptors were obtained from a human donor who received an intestinal transplant. Each CDR3 is given with its conserved first and last residue. Fields, in order: clone size, J gene, D gene, V gene, CDR3 protein, CDR3 DNA. D genes are given only for firm matches. Clone size appears in some rows only: once, few, many, or a class for an expanded clone.

abundance: once
j_gene: TRBJ2-1
d_gene: .
v_gene: TRBV4-3
CDR3aa: CASSQVVSLVPFF
CDR3nt: TGCGCCAGCAGCCAAGTCGTAAGCCTAGTGCCGTTCTTC

abundance: .
j_gene: TRBJ2-2
d_gene: TRBD1
v_gene: TRBV6-1
CDR3aa: CASVRGPYTGELFF
CDR3nt: TGTGCCAGCGTCAGGGGGCCGTACACCGGGGAGCTGTTTTTT

abundance: .
j_gene: TRBJ2-3
d_gene: .
v_gene: TRBV2
CDR3aa: CASSEYRGTDTQYF
CDR3nt: TGTGCCAGCAGTGAGTACAGGGGCACAGATACGCAGTATTTT

abundance: .
j_gene: TRBJ2-3
d_gene: TRBD2
v_gene: TRBV5-6
CDR3aa: CASSLVPSGGGTQYF
CDR3nt: TGTGCCAGCAGCTTGGTTCCGAGCGGGGGAGGTACGCAGTATTTT

abundance: .
j_gene: TRBJ1-6
d_gene: .
v_gene: TRBV2
CDR3aa: CASKTAVDSPLHF
CDR3nt: TGTGCCAGCAAGACAGCAGTGGATTCACCCCTCCACTTT

abundance: .
j_gene: TRBJ1-1
d_gene: .
v_gene: TRBV21-1
CDR3aa: CASSTTALNTEAFF
CDR3nt: TGTGCCAGCAGCACGACTGCCCTGAACACTGAAGCTTTCTTT

abundance: once
j_gene: TRBJ2-7
d_gene: TRBD1
v_gene: TRBV9
CDR3aa: CASNRQTGGGYEQYF
CDR3nt: TGTGCCAGCAACCGCCAAACAGGGGGCGGTTACGAGCAGTACTTC

abundance: .
j_gene: TRBJ1-1
d_gene: TRBD1
v_gene: TRBV18
CDR3aa: CASSPRTGITTEAFF
CDR3nt: TGTGCCAGCTCCCCTCGGACAGGGATAACCACTGAAGCTTTCTTT

abundance: .
j_gene: TRBJ1-2
d_gene: .
v_gene: TRBV5-5
CDR3aa: CASSLAFLGANYGYTF
CDR3nt: TGTGCCAGCAGCTTGGCTTTTTTGGGGGCGAACTATGGCTACACCTTC

abundance: .
j_gene: TRBJ2-7
d_gene: .
v_gene: TRBV6-1
CDR3aa: CASSATDSFFTTLHEQYF
CDR3nt: TGTGCCAGCAGTGCGACAGACTCGTTCTTTACGACACTTCACGAGCAGTACTTC

abundance: .
j_gene: TRBJ2-7
d_gene: .
v_gene: TRBV10-1
CDR3aa: CASSETGLTYEQYF
CDR3nt: TGCGCCAGCAGTGAGACGGGACTCACCTACGAGCAGTACTTC

abundance: .
j_gene: TRBJ1-5
d_gene: .
v_gene: TRBV4-3
CDR3aa: CASSQNWEELGYSNQPQHF
CDR3nt: TGCGCCAGCAGCCAAAATTGGGAGGAGCTGGGTTATAGCAATCAGCCCCAGCATTTT

abundance: once
j_gene: TRBJ2-2
d_gene: .
v_gene: TRBV7-9
CDR3aa: CASSLWAGTNTGELFF
CDR3nt: TGTGCCAGCAGCTTGTGGGCAGGAACGAACACCGGGGAGCTGTTTTTT

abundance: once
j_gene: TRBJ2-7
d_gene: TRBD2
v_gene: TRBV11-2
CDR3aa: CASSPVKHRTSGSDYEQYF
CDR3nt: TGTGCCAGCAGCCCAGTCAAACACAGGACTAGCGGGTCAGACTACGAGCAGTACTTC

abundance: once
j_gene: TRBJ2-7
d_gene: .
v_gene: TRBV7-8
CDR3aa: CASSPRGGTEQYF
CDR3nt: TGTGCCAGCAGCCCCAGAGGAGGGACCGAGCAGTACTTC

abundance: .
j_gene: TRBJ2-1
d_gene: TRBD1
v_gene: TRBV18
CDR3aa: CASSPLGTGSYNEQFF
CDR3nt: TGTGCCAGCTCACCACTTGGGACAGGGTCCTACAATGAGCAGTTCTTC

abundance: .
j_gene: TRBJ2-1
d_gene: TRBD2
v_gene: TRBV10-1
CDR3aa: CASSDFAGGSSYNEQFF
CDR3nt: TGCGCCAGCAGTGATTTCGCGGGGGGGAGCTCCTACAATGAGCAGTTCTTC

abundance: .
j_gene: TRBJ2-4
d_gene: TRBD1
v_gene: TRBV7-8
CDR3aa: CASSPDRGGKNIQYF
CDR3nt: TGTGCCAGCAGTCCGGACAGGGGAGGCAAAAACATTCAGTACTTC

abundance: .
j_gene: TRBJ2-5
d_gene: TRBD2
v_gene: TRBV15
CDR3aa: CATSWYDSGEETQYF
CDR3nt: TGTGCCACCAGCTGGTACGATAGCGGGGAAGAGACCCAGTACTTC

abundance: .
j_gene: TRBJ1-5
d_gene: .
v_gene: TRBV15
CDR3aa: CATSTDLQGRPGWNQPQHF
CDR3nt: TGTGCCACCAGCACTGACCTACAGGGACGGCCCGGGTGGAATCAGCCCCAGCATTTT

abundance: .
j_gene: TRBJ2-7
d_gene: .
v_gene: TRBV2
CDR3aa: CASSLTGLVGYEQYF
CDR3nt: TGTGCCAGCAGTTTAACAGGGCTCGTCGGCTACGAGCAGTACTTC

abundance: .
j_gene: TRBJ1-4
d_gene: .
v_gene: TRBV5-1
CDR3aa: CASSLDGTREKLFF
CDR3nt: TGCGCCAGCAGCTTGGACGGGACACGCGAAAAACTGTTTTTT

abundance: once
j_gene: TRBJ2-1
d_gene: TRBD2
v_gene: TRBV7-2
CDR3aa: CASSSGLGLAGYDYNEQFF
CDR3nt: TGTGCCAGCAGCTCTGGTTTGGGACTAGCGGGATATGACTACAATGAGCAGTTCTTC

abundance: .
j_gene: TRBJ1-2
d_gene: .
v_gene: TRBV30
CDR3aa: CAWSVRPGPGYTF
CDR3nt: TGTGCCTGGAGTGTACGACCAGGCCCGGGCTACACCTTC

abundance: .
j_gene: TRBJ2-7
d_gene: .
v_gene: TRBV29-1
CDR3aa: CSVTRVHEQYF
CDR3nt: TGCAGCGTTACCAGGGTACACGAGCAGTACTTC

abundance: .
j_gene: TRBJ2-2
d_gene: TRBD2
v_gene: TRBV2
CDR3aa: CASSEWLAGTGELFF
CDR3nt: TGTGCCAGCAGTGAGTGGCTAGCGGGAACCGGGGAGCTGTTTTTT

abundance: .
j_gene: TRBJ2-5
d_gene: .
v_gene: TRBV5-4
CDR3aa: CASSLERSPETQYF
CDR3nt: TGTGCCAGCAGCTTGGAGCGAAGCCCAGAGACCCAGTACTTC

abundance: .
j_gene: TRBJ2-1
d_gene: TRBD2
v_gene: TRBV18
CDR3aa: CATTGTSGSSEQFF
CDR3nt: TGTGCCACCACCGGGACTAGCGGGAGTAGTGAGCAGTTCTTC

abundance: .
j_gene: TRBJ2-6
d_gene: TRBD1
v_gene: TRBV13
CDR3aa: CASAGTGISGANVLTF
CDR3nt: TGTGCCAGCGCCGGGACAGGCATCTCTGGGGCCAACGTCCTGACTTTC

abundance: .
j_gene: TRBJ1-6
d_gene: .
v_gene: TRBV27
CDR3aa: CASCWSGQGVGSPLHF
CDR3nt: TGTGCCAGTTGCTGGAGTGGGCAGGGTGTGGGATCACCCCTCCACTTT

abundance: .
j_gene: TRBJ1-1
d_gene: TRBD1
v_gene: TRBV30
CDR3aa: CAWSVRTGIYTEAFF
CDR3nt: TGTGCCTGGAGTGTAAGGACAGGGATTTACACTGAAGCTTTCTTT

abundance: once
j_gene: TRBJ1-1
d_gene: .
v_gene: TRBV10-3
CDR3aa: CAISERNYEAFF
CDR3nt: TGTGCCATCAGTGAGCGTAACTACGAAGCTTTCTTT

abundance: .
j_gene: TRBJ1-2
d_gene: .
v_gene: TRBV29-1
CDR3aa: CSVVPARGINYGYTF
CDR3nt: TGCAGCGTTGTCCCTGCGAGAGGGATTAACTATGGCTACACCTTC

abundance: .
j_gene: TRBJ2-3
d_gene: TRBD2
v_gene: TRBV13
CDR3aa: CASSLRLAADTQYF
CDR3nt: TGTGCCAGCAGCTTAAGACTAGCGGCAGATACGCAGTATTTT

abundance: once
j_gene: TRBJ2-7
d_gene: .
v_gene: TRBV4-1
CDR3aa: CASSQDRGLSYEQYF
CDR3nt: TGCGCCAGCAGCCAAGATCGGGGACTCTCCTACGAGCAGTACTTC

abundance: once
j_gene: TRBJ2-3
d_gene: .
v_gene: TRBV6-5
CDR3aa: CASSYLGLSTDTQYF
CDR3nt: TGTGCCAGCAGTTACCTGGGACTCAGCACAGATACGCAGTATTTT

abundance: .
j_gene: TRBJ2-7
d_gene: .
v_gene: TRBV7-2
CDR3aa: CASSLLARDYEQYF
CDR3nt: TGTGCCAGCAGCTTACTAGCGCGGGACTACGAGCAGTACTTC

abundance: .
j_gene: TRBJ2-7
d_gene: .
v_gene: TRBV2
CDR3aa: CASNGGYSSYEQYF
CDR3nt: TGTGCCAGCAACGGCGGTTATAGCTCCTACGAGCAGTACTTC

abundance: once
j_gene: TRBJ1-1
d_gene: .
v_gene: TRBV5-6
CDR3aa: CASSLRGRDGEAFF
CDR3nt: TGTGCCAGCAGCTTGAGGGGGAGGGATGGTGAAGCTTTCTTT

abundance: .
j_gene: TRBJ2-7
d_gene: TRBD1
v_gene: TRBV19
CDR3aa: CASSIRGTGTYEQYF
CDR3nt: TGTGCCAGTAGTATAAGGGGGACAGGGACTTACGAGCAGTACTTC

abundance: .
j_gene: TRBJ1-2
d_gene: TRBD1
v_gene: TRBV18
CDR3aa: CASSPTDRDNGYTF
CDR3nt: TGTGCCAGCTCACCAACGGACAGGGACAATGGCTACACCTTC

abundance: .
j_gene: TRBJ2-7
d_gene: .
v_gene: TRBV16
CDR3aa: CASSQYTGRNEQYF
CDR3nt: TGTGCCAGCAGCCAATATACGGGGAGGAATGAGCAGTACTTC

abundance: .
j_gene: TRBJ2-3
d_gene: TRBD2
v_gene: TRBV6-1
CDR3aa: CASRRLAGVADTQYF
CDR3nt: TGTGCCAGCAGAAGACTAGCGGGAGTAGCAGATACGCAGTATTTT

abundance: .
j_gene: TRBJ1-1
d_gene: TRBD1
v_gene: TRBV18
CDR3aa: CASSPGTGVSEAFF
CDR3nt: TGTGCCAGCTCACCCGGGACAGGGGTATCTGAAGCTTTCTTT

abundance: few
j_gene: TRBJ1-4
d_gene: TRBD1
v_gene: TRBV19
CDR3aa: CASSSRDRENEKLFF
CDR3nt: TGTGCCAGTAGCTCAAGGGACAGGGAAAATGAAAAACTGTTTTTT

abundance: .
j_gene: TRBJ2-2
d_gene: .
v_gene: TRBV29-1
CDR3aa: CSLCNRAGGCTGELFF
CDR3nt: TGCAGCTTATGTAACAGGGCTGGGGGATGCACCGGGGAGCTGTTTTTT

abundance: .
j_gene: TRBJ1-2
d_gene: TRBD1
v_gene: TRBV5-8
CDR3aa: CASSWTGTVPNYGYTF
CDR3nt: TGTGCCAGCAGCTGGACCGGGACAGTTCCTAACTATGGCTACACCTTC

abundance: .
j_gene: TRBJ1-1
d_gene: .
v_gene: TRBV28
CDR3aa: CASRPHRNTEAFF
CDR3nt: TGTGCCAGTCGCCCCCACAGGAACACTGAAGCTTTCTTT

abundance: .
j_gene: TRBJ2-1
d_gene: TRBD2
v_gene: TRBV11-2
CDR3aa: CASGRSGSSHEQFF
CDR3nt: TGTGCCAGCGGACGGAGCGGGAGCTCGCATGAGCAGTTCTTC

abundance: .
j_gene: TRBJ2-2
d_gene: TRBD2
v_gene: TRBV4-2
CDR3aa: CASSQGPSGGARTGELFF
CDR3nt: TGTGCCAGCAGCCAAGGTCCTAGCGGGGGGGCGCGGACCGGGGAGCTGTTTTTT

abundance: .
j_gene: TRBJ1-1
d_gene: TRBD1
v_gene: TRBV30
CDR3aa: CAWLPGQWNTEAFF
CDR3nt: TGTGCCTGGCTACCGGGACAGTGGAACACTGAAGCTTTCTTT

abundance: .
j_gene: TRBJ2-2
d_gene: .
v_gene: TRBV7-8
CDR3aa: CASSTQGFRSTGELFF
CDR3nt: TGTGCCAGCAGCACACAGGGATTTAGGAGTACCGGGGAGCTGTTTTTT

abundance: .
j_gene: TRBJ1-2
d_gene: TRBD1
v_gene: TRBV5-4
CDR3aa: CASSVPGQSNYGYTF
CDR3nt: TGTGCCAGCAGCGTGCCGGGACAGTCAAACTATGGCTACACCTTC

abundance: .
j_gene: TRBJ2-1
d_gene: TRBD2
v_gene: TRBV27
CDR3aa: CASSASGLAGRRQFF
CDR3nt: TGTGCCAGCAGTGCCTCGGGACTAGCGGGACGGAGGCAGTTCTTC

abundance: once
j_gene: TRBJ2-1
d_gene: .
v_gene: TRBV11-3
CDR3aa: CASSLSGSHNEQFF
CDR3nt: TGTGCCAGCAGCTTATCCGGTAGCCACAATGAGCAGTTCTTC

abundance: .
j_gene: TRBJ2-2
d_gene: TRBD1
v_gene: TRBV6-4
CDR3aa: CASRRDRGGSGELFF
CDR3nt: TGTGCCAGCAGAAGGGACAGGGGTGGCTCCGGGGAGCTGTTTTTT

abundance: .
j_gene: TRBJ2-1
d_gene: TRBD1
v_gene: TRBV7-9
CDR3aa: CASSGGDRGGDEQFF
CDR3nt: TGTGCCAGCAGCGGTGGGGACAGGGGCGGCGATGAGCAGTTCTTC